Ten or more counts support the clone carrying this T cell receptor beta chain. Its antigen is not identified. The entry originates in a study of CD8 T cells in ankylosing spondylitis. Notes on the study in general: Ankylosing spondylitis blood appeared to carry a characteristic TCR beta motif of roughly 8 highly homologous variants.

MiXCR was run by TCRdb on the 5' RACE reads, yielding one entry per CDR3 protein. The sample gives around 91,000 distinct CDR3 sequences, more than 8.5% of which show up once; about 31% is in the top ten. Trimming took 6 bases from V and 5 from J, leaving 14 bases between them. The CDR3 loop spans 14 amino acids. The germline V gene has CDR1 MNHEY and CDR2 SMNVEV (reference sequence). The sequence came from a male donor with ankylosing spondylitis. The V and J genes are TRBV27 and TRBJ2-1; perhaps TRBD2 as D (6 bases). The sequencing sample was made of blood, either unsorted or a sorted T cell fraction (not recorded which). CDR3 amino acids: CASRKGGLNNEQFF. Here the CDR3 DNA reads TGTGCCAGCAGGAAGGGCGGACTAAACAATGAGCAGTTCTTC.